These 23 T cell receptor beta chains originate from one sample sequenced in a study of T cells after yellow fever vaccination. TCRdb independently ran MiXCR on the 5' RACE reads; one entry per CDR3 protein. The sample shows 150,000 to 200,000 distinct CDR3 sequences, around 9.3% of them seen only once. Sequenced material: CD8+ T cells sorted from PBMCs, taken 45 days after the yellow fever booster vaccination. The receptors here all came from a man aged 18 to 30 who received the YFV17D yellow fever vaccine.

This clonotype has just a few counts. In DNA form, the CDR3 reads TGCGCCAGCAGCCAAGAGGGGGCTAACAGGGTGGATGGCTACACCTTC. As protein: CASSQEGANRVDGYTF. The chain couples TRBV4-3 to TRBJ1-2; tentative D call: TRBD1 (6 bases). Germline V gives CDR1 LGHNA, CDR2 YSLEER. The V end was cut by 0 bases, the J end by 6 bases, with 17 bases between. CDR3 length: 16 amino acids.

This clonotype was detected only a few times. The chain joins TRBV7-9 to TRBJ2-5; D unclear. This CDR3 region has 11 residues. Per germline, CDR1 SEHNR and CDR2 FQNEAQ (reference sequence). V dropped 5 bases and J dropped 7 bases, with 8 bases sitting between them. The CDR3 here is CASSQVGTQYF. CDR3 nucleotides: TGTGCCAGCAGCCAGGTGGGGACCCAGTACTTC.

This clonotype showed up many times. The CDR3 reads CASSPGLNEQFF. CDR3 DNA: TGTGCCAGCAGTCCCGGACTGAATGAGCAGTTCTTC. The gene calls are TRBV6-2 or TRBV6-3 and TRBJ2-1, with TRBD2 as a possible D gene (5 bases). The germline gives CDR1 MNHEY, CDR2 SVGEGT. The CDR3 loop spans 12 amino acids. V lost 5 bases and J lost 7, with 9 bases in between.

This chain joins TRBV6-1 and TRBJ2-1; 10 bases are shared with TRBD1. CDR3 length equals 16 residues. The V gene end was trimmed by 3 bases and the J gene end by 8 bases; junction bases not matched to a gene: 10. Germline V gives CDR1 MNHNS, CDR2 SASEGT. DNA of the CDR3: TGTGCCAGCAGTGATGGTGCGGGACAGGGGATTTATGAGCAGTTCTTC. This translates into CASSDGAGQGIYEQFF.

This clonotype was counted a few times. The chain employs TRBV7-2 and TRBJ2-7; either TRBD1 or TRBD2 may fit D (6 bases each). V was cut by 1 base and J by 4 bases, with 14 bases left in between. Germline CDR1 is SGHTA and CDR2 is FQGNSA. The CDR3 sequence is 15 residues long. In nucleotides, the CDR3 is TGTGCCAGCAGCTTAGATAGGGGGGCGCGTTACGAGCAGTACTTC. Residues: CASSLDRGARYEQYF.

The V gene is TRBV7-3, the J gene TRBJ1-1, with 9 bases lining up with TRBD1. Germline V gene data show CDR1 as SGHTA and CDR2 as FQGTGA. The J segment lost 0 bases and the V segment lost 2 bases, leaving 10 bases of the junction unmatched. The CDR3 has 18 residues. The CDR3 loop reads CASSLFDRGGTMNTEAFF. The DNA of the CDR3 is TGTGCCAGCAGCTTATTCGACAGGGGGGGAACAATGAACACTGAAGCTTTCTTT. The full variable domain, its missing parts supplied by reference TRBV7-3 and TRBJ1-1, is GAGVSQTPSNKVTEKGKYVELRCDPISGHTALYWYRQSLGQGPEFLIYFQGTGAADDSGLPNDRFFAVRPEGSVSTLKIQRTERGDSAVYLCASSLFDRGGTMNTEAFFGQGTRLTVV.

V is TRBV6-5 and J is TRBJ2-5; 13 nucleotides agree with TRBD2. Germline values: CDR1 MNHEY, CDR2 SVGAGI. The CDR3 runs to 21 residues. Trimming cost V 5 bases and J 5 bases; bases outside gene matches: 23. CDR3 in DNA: TGTGCCAGCAGTACATCCGGGACTAGCGGGGCCCTCTCTCTCCGGGGGGAGACCCAGTACTTC. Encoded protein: CASSTSGTSGALSLRGETQYF.

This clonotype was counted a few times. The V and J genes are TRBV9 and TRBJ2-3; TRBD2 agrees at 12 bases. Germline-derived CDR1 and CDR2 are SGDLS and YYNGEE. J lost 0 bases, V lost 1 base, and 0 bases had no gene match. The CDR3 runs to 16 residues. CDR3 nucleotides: TGTGCCAGCAGCGTACTAGCGGGGGGGAGCACAGATACGCAGTATTTT. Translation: CASSVLAGGSTDTQYF. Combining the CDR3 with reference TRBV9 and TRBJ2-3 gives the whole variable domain DSGVTQTPKHLITATGQRVTLRCSPRSGDLSVYWYQQSLDQGLQFLIQYYNGEERAKGNILERFSAQQFPDLHSELNLSSLELGDSALYFCASSVLAGGSTDTQYFGPGTRLTVL.

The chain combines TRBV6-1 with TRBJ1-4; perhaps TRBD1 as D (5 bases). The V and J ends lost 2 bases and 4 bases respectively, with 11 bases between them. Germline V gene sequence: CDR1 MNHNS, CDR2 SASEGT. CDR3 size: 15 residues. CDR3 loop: CASSESNRFNEKLFF. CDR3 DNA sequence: TGTGCCAGCAGTGAATCTAACAGGTTTAATGAAAAACTGTTTTTT.

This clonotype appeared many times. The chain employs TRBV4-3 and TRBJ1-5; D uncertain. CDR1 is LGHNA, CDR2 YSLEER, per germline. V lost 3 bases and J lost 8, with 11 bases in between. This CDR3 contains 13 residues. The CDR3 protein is CASSHTGREPQHF. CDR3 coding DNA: TGCGCCAGCAGCCATACTGGTAGGGAGCCCCAGCATTTT.

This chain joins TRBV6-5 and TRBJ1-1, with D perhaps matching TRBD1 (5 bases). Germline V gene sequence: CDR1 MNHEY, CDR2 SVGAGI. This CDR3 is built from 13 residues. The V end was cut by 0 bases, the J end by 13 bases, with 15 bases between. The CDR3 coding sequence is TGTGCCAGCAGTTACTCGTCGGCAGGGCAAGGTTTCTTT. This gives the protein CASSYSSAGQGFF.

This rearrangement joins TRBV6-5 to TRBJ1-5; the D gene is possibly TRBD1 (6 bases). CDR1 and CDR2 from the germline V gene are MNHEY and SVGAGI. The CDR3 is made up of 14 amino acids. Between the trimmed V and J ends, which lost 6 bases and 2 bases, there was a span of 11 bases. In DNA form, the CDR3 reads TGTGCCAGCAGCCAACAGGGAGGCAATCAGCCCCAGCATTTT. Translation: CASSQQGGNQPQHF.

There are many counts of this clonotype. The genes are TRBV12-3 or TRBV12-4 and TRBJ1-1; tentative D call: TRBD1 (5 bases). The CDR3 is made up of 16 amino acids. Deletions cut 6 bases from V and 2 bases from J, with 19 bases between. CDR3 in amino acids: CASRPLGERGNTEAFF. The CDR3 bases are TGTGCCAGCAGACCCCTTGGGGAAAGGGGCAACACTGAAGCTTTCTTT.

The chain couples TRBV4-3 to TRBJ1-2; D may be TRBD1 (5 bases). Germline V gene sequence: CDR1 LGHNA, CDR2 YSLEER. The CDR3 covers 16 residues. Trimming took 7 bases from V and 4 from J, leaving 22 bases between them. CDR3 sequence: CASTATPGGGSYGYTF. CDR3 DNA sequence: TGCGCCAGCACCGCAACCCCCGGGGGGGGTAGCTATGGCTACACCTTC.

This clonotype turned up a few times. CDR3 amino acids: CSVEDKSSGNTIYF. The CDR3 nucleotides read TGCAGCGTTGAAGACAAGAGCTCTGGAAACACCATATATTTT. The chain couples TRBV29-1 to TRBJ1-3; D is undetermined. CDR1 and CDR2 (germline): SQVTM, ANQGSEA. V dropped 0 bases and J dropped 0 bases, with 6 bases sitting between them. The CDR3 length is 14 residues.

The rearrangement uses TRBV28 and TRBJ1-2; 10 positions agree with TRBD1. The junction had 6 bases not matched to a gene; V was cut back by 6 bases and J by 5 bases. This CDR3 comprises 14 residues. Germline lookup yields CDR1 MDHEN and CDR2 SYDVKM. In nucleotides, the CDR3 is TGTGCCAGCAGAGGGACAGGGGAATGGTATGGCTACACCTTC. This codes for CASRGTGEWYGYTF.

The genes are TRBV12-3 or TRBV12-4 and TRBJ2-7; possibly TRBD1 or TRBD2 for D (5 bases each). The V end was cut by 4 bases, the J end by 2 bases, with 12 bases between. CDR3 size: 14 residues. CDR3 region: CASSSGALPYEQYF. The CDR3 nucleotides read TGTGCCAGCAGTTCCGGGGCCCTCCCCTACGAGCAGTACTTC.

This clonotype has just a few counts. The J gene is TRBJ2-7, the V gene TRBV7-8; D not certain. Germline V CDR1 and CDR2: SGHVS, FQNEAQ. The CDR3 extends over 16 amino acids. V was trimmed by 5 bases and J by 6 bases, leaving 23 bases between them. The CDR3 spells CASSVGSGPSGGEQYV. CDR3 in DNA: TGTGCCAGCAGCGTAGGGTCCGGTCCGTCAGGCGGCGAGCAGTACGTC.

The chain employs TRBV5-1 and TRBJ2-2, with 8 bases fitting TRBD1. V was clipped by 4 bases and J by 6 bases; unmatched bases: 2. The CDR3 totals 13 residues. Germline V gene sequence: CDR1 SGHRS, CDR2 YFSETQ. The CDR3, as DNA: TGCGCCAGCAGCGAGGGACAGGCCGGGGAGCTGTTTTTT. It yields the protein CASSEGQAGELFF.

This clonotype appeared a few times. CDR3 DNA: TGTGCCAGCAGCCTATGGGACAATCAGCCCCAGCATTTT. Protein sequence: CASSLWDNQPQHF. The rearrangement links TRBV27 to TRBJ1-5, with no clear D. The V gene's germline CDR1 is MNHEY and CDR2 SMNVEV (reference sequence). This CDR3 has 13 amino acids. Deletions cut 6 bases from V and 3 bases from J, with 9 bases between.

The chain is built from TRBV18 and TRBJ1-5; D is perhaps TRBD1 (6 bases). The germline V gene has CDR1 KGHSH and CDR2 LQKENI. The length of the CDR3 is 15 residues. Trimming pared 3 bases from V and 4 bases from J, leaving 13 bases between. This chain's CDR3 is CASSPVTGHNQPQHF. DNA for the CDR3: TGTGCCAGCTCACCGGTTACAGGGCATAATCAGCCCCAGCATTTT. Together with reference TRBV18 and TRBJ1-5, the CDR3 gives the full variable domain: NAGVMQNPRHLVRRRGQEARLRCSPMKGHSHVYWYRQLPEEGLKFMVYLQKENIIDESGMPKERFSAEFPKEGPSILRIQQVVRGDSAAYFCASSPVTGHNQPQHFGDGTRLSIL.

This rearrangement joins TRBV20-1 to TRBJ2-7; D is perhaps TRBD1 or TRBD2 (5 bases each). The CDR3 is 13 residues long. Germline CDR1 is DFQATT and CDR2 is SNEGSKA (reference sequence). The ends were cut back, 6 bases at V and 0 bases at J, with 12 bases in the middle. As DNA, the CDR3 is TGCAGTGCGCCGGGACCGAACTCCTACGAGCAGTACTTC. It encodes CSAPGPNSYEQYF.

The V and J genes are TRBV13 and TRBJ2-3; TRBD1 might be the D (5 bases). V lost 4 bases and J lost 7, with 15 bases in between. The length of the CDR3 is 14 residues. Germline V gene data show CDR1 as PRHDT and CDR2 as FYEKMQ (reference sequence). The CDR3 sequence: CASSSAGMDHTQYF. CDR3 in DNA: TGTGCCAGCAGCTCGGCAGGGATGGACCATACGCAGTATTTT. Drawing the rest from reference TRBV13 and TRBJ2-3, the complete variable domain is AAGVIQSPRHLIKEKRETATLKCYPIPRHDTVYWYQQGPGQDPQFLISFYEKMQSDKGSIPDRFSAQQFSDYHSELNMSSLELGDSALYFCASSSAGMDHTQYFGPGTRLTVL.